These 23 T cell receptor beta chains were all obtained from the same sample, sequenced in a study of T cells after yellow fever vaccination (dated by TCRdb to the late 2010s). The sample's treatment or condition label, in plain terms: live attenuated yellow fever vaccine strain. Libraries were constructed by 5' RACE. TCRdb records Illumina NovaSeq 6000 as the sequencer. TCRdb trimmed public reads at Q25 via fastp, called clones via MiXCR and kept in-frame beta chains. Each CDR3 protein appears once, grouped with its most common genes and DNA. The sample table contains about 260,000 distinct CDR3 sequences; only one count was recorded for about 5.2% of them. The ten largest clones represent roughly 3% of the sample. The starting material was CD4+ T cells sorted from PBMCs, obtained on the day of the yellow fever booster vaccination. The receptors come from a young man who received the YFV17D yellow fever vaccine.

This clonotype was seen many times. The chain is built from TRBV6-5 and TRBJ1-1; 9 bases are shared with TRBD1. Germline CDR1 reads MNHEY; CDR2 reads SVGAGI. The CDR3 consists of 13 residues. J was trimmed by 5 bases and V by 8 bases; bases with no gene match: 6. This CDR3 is CASYRTGETEAFF. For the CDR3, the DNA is TGTGCCAGCTACCGGACAGGGGAAACTGAAGCTTTCTTT.

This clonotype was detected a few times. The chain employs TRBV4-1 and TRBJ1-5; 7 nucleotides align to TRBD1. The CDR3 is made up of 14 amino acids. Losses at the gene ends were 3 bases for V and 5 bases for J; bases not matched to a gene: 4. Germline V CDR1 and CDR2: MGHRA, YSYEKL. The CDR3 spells CASSHGGGDQPQHF. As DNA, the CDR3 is TGCGCCAGCAGCCATGGAGGGGGCGATCAGCCCCAGCATTTT.

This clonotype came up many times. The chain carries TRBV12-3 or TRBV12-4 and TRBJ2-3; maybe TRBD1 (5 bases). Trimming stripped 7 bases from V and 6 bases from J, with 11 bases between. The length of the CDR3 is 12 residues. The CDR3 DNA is TGTGCCAGCAAAATAGGGGCGGATACGCAGTATTTT. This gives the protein CASKIGADTQYF.

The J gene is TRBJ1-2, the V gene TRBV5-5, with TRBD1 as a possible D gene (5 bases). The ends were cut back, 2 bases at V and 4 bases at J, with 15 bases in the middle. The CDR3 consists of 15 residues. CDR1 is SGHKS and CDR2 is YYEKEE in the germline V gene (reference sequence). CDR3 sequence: CASSFPGEPSYGYTF. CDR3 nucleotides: TGTGCCAGCAGCTTTCCGGGGGAACCGTCCTATGGCTACACCTTC.

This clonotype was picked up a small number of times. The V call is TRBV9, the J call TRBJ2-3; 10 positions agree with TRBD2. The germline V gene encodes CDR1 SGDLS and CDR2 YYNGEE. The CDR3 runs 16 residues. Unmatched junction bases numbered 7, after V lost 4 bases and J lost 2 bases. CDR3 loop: CASSSSGGTLTDTQYF. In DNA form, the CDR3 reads TGTGCCAGCAGCAGTAGCGGGGGGACCCTCACAGATACGCAGTATTTT. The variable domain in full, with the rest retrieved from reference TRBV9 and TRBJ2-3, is DSGVTQTPKHLITATGQRVTLRCSPRSGDLSVYWYQQSLDQGLQFLIQYYNGEERAKGNILERFSAQQFPDLHSELNLSSLELGDSALYFCASSSSGGTLTDTQYFGPGTRLTVL.

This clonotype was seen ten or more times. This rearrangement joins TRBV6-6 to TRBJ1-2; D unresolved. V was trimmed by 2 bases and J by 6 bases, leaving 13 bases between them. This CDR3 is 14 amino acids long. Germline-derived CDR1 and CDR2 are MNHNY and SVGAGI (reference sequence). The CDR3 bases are TGTGCCAGCAGTTACGTTCAGGCCCTAGATGGCTACACCTTC. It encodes CASSYVQALDGYTF.

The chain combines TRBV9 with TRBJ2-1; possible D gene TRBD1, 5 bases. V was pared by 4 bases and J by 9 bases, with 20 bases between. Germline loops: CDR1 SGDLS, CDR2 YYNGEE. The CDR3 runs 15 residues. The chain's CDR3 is CASSPQESSFGEQFF. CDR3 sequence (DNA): TGTGCCAGCAGCCCACAGGAAAGTAGTTTCGGTGAGCAGTTCTTC.

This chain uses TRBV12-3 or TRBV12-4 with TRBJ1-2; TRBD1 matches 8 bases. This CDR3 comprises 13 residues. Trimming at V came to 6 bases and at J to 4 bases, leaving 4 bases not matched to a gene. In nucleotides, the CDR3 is TGTGCCAGCAGGGGGACAGGTAGCTATGGCTACACCTTC. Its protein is CASRGTGSYGYTF.

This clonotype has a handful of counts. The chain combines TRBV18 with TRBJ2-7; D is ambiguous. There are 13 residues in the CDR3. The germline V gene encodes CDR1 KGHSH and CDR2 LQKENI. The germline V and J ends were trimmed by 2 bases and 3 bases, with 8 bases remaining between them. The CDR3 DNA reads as TGTGCCAGCTCACCAGGGCAGAACTACGAGCAGTACTTC. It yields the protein CASSPGQNYEQYF.

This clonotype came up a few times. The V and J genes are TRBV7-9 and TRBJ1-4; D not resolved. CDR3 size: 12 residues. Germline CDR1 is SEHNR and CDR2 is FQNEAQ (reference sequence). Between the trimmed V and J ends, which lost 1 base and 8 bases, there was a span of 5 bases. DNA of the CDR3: TGTGCCAGCAGCTTAGTCCGGGAAAAACTGTTTTTT. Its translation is CASSLVREKLFF.

CDR3 DNA: TGTGCCAGCACACTAGCGGGGGGGCCGGGCACAGATACGCAGTATTTT. As protein: CASTLAGGPGTDTQYF. The chain combines TRBV5-4 with TRBJ2-3; the match to TRBD2 covers 13 bases. Trimming took 6 bases from V and 1 from J; bases not matched to a gene: 5. The germline V gene has CDR1 SGHNT and CDR2 YYREEE (reference sequence). The CDR3 totals 16 residues.

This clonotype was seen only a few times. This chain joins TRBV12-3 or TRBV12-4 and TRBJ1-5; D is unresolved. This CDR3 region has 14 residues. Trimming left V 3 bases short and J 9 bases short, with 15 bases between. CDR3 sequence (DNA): TGTGCCAGCAGTTTCCCGGGAAGGGCATGGCCCCAGCATTTT. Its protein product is CASSFPGRAWPQHF.

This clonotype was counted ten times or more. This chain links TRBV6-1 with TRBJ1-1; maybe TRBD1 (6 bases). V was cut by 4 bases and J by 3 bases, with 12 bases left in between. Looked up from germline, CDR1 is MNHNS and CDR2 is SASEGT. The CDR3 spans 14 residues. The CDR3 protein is CASSARQADTEAFF. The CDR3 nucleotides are TGTGCCAGCAGTGCGAGACAGGCCGACACTGAAGCTTTCTTT.

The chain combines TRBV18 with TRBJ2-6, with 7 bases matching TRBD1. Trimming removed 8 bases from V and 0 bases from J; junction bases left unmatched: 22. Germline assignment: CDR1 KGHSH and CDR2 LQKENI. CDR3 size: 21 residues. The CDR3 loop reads CASPPRAFGTVRYSGANVLTF. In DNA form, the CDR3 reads TGTGCCAGCCCTCCAAGGGCATTCGGGACAGTGCGTTACTCTGGGGCCAACGTCCTGACTTTC.

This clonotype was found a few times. CDR3 region: CASSDLRDGSNEKLFF. CDR3 bases: TGTGCCAGCAGTGACCTACGGGACGGGTCAAATGAAAAACTGTTTTTT. The rearrangement joins TRBV6-1 to TRBJ1-4; D might be TRBD1 (5 bases). CDR1 and CDR2 from the germline V gene are MNHNS and SASEGT. With 3 bases removed from V and 5 bases from J, the gap between germline ends came to 16 bases. The CDR3 runs to 16 residues.

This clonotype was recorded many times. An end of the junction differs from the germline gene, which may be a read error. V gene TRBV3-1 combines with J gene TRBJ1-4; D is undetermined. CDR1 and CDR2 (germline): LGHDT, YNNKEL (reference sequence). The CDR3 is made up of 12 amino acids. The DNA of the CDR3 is TGTGCCAGCAGCCAAGGGAATGGAAAACTGTTTTTT. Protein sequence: CASSQGNGKLFF.

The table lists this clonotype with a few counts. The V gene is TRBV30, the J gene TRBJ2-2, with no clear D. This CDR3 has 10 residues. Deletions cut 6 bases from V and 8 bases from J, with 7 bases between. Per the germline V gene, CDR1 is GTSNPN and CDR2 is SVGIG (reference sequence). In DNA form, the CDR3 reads TGTGCCTGTCCCAGGGGGGAGCTGTTTTTT. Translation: CACPRGELFF.

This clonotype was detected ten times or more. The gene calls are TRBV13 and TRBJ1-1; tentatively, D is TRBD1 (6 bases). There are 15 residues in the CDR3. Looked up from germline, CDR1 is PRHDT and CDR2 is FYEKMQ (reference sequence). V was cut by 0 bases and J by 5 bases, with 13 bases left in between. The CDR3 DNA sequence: TGTGCCAGCAGCTTAGGCCAGGGGTATGTGACTGAAGCTTTCTTT. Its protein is CASSLGQGYVTEAFF.

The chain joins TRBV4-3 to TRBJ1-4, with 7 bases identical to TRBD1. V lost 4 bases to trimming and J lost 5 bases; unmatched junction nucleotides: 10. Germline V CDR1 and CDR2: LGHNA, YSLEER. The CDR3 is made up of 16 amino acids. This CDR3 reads CASSREASGGNEKLFF. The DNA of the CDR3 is TGCGCCAGCAGCCGAGAAGCCTCAGGGGGGAATGAAAAACTGTTTTTT.

DNA of the CDR3: TGCAGTGCTAGAGGAGGCCCTCCCGAAGCTTTCTTT. Amino acids: CSARGGPPEAFF. This chain joins TRBV20-1 and TRBJ1-1; D not certain. V lost 1 base and J 8 bases, leaving 11 bases between the germline ends. Germline V CDR1 and CDR2: DFQATT, SNEGSKA (reference sequence). The CDR3 spans 12 residues.

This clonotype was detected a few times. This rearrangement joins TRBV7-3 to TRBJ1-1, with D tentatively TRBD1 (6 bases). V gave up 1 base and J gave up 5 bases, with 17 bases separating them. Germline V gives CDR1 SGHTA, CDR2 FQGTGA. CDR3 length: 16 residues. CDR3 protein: CASSLNGGQGRTEAFF. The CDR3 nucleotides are TGTGCCAGCAGCTTAAATGGAGGCCAGGGGCGGACTGAAGCTTTCTTT.

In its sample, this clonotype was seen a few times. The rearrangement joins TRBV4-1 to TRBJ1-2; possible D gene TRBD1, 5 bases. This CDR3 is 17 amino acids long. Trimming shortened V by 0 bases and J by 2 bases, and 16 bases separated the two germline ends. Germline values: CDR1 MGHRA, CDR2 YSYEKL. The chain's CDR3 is CASSQELQYRQNYGYTF. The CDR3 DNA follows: TGCGCCAGCAGCCAAGAATTACAGTACCGACAGAACTATGGCTACACCTTC.

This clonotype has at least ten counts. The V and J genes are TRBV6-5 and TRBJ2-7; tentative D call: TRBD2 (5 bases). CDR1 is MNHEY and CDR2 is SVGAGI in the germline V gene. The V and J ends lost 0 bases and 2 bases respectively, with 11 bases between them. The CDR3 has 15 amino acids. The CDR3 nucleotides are TGTGCCAGCAGTTACTCGACCTCGGGGACCTACGAGCAGTACTTC. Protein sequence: CASSYSTSGTYEQYF.